This T cell receptor beta chain derives from a study of beta chain features in type 1 diabetes. This clone was detected only a few times. What it recognizes is unknown. Germline CDR1 is SGDLS and CDR2 is YYNGEE. The CDR3 runs 14 residues. V lost 2 bases to trimming and J lost 4 bases; unmatched junction nucleotides: 5. Study-wide findings and caveats: Patients' naive, central memory and regulatory TCRB repertoires appeared more alike than those of healthy donors. Among patients with Type 1 diabetes, TCRB CDR3s were moderately but significantly shorter in every one of the four CD4+ subsets.

Purity exceeded 95% in all sorted populations. Expressed TCRB transcripts got sequenced, as all isolated RNA was reverse transcribed. The repertoire was sequenced with immunoSEQ multiplex PCR; TCRdb's copy has only in-frame clones and lacks some. The data show over 650,000 clones, about an eighth seen once. This receptor was identified in a man between 18 and 29 years old with type 1 diabetes. The sequenced sample was naive CD4+ T cells from blood. The chain joins TRBV9 to TRBJ2-7; 8 bases are shared with TRBD2. In DNA, the CDR3 is TGTGCCAGCAGCGTGGGACTAGGGAATTACGAGCAGTACTTC. Translating gives CASSVGLGNYEQYF.